The clone carrying this T cell receptor beta chain was counted many times. Unique molecular identifiers were in the cDNA, with template-switch universal primer binding. Via MiXCR, TCRdb re-called the 5' RACE reads, giving one row per CDR3 protein. The sample includes 200,000 to 250,000 distinct CDR3 sequences, roughly 7% of them seen just once. CDR1 is SGHRS and CDR2 is YFSETQ in the germline V gene. This CDR3 region has 13 residues. Trimming stripped 0 bases from V and 3 bases from J, with 4 bases between. Healthy Caucasians supplied all donations. This entry comes from a study of identical twins. These sequences were also reported in another study, on yellow fever vaccine responses in identical twins. That work adds: A vaccine T cell response that seemed partly convergent and partly personalized was reported in twins.

The chain couples TRBV5-1 to TRBJ2-1; D ambiguous. The clonotype originates from a woman younger than 30 in good health. The specimen was memory (CD45RO+) T cells sorted from blood. CDR3 amino acids: CASSLEHYNEQFF. CDR3 sequence (DNA): TGCGCCAGCAGCTTGGAGCACTACAATGAGCAGTTCTTC.